The rows below give T cell receptor beta chains drawn from one sample of a study of blood T cell repertoires in COVID-19. The repertoire was sequenced with immunoSEQ multiplex PCR; TCRdb's copy has only in-frame clones and lacks some. The repertoire holds tens of thousands of clones, with about three quarters as singletons. Sequencing input: peripheral blood. The origin of the receptors is a man between 65 and 85 years old with active or convalescent COVID-19. The CDR3 runs from the conserved cysteine through the conserved F or W. Each record gives: V gene, D gene, J gene, CDR3 protein. D genes are given only for firm matches.

V: TRBV30; D: TRBD1; J: TRBJ2-7; CDR3: CAWSVGTGGYEQYF
V: TRBV18; D: NA; J: TRBJ2-5; CDR3: CASSPPGRQFQETQYF
V: TRBV3-1/TRBV3-2; D: TRBD2; J: TRBJ2-2; CDR3: CASSQVGLAGGPGTGELFF
V: TRBV28; D: NA; J: TRBJ2-5; CDR3: CASSPAPGYQETQYF
V: TRBV25-1; D: NA; J: TRBJ1-1; CDR3: CASSEGPEAFF
V: TRBV7-2; D: NA; J: TRBJ2-5; CDR3: CASSSGAGGSQETQYF
V: TRBV3-1/TRBV3-2; D: NA; J: TRBJ1-2; CDR3: CASSQDLDLGTLYGYTF
V: TRBV29-1; D: TRBD1; J: TRBJ1-1; CDR3: CSTGQGWDTEAFF
V: TRBV24-1; D: TRBD1; J: TRBJ1-2; CDR3: CATSAGTVGSYGYTF
V: TRBV19; D: NA; J: TRBJ1-5; CDR3: CASSPSFGDQPQHF
V: TRBV19; D: TRBD2; J: TRBJ2-3; CDR3: CASSEPSGGKRDTQYF
V: TRBV30; D: TRBD2; J: TRBJ2-3; CDR3: CAWDTGTRLTDTQYF
V: TRBV6-5; D: NA; J: TRBJ1-1; CDR3: CASYSFPEAFF
V: TRBV6-5; D: TRBD1; J: TRBJ1-1; CDR3: CASSSTTGGTEAFF
V: TRBV13; D: NA; J: TRBJ1-1; CDR3: CASSLGATEAFF
V: TRBV7-6; D: TRBD2; J: TRBJ2-2; CDR3: CASRVAGGPNTGELFF
V: TRBV30; D: NA; J: TRBJ2-2; CDR3: CASDRGTVAGGTGELFF
V: TRBV14; D: NA; J: TRBJ1-1; CDR3: CASSRGRFEAFF
V: TRBV18; D: NA; J: TRBJ1-2; CDR3: CASSPTESYGYTF
V: TRBV6-2/TRBV6-3; D: NA; J: TRBJ1-1; CDR3: CASSQTALRVKAFF
V: TRBV18; D: TRBD1; J: TRBJ1-2; CDR3: CASSPTDRVATF
V: TRBV4-1; D: NA; J: TRBJ1-6; CDR3: CASSHGPGTSPVTLHF
V: TRBV12-2; D: NA; J: TRBJ1-2; CDR3: CASRLARSYGYTF
V: TRBV11-3; D: TRBD1; J: TRBJ2-5; CDR3: CASSWDRDYETQYF